These T cell receptor beta chains were read from a single sample in a study of cytomegalovirus exposure and HLA in healthy donors. The protocol was immunoSEQ multiplex PCR, while the TCRdb copy is restricted to in-frame clones and leaves out a portion. The sample contains tens of thousands of clones, around 68% of which appear only once. Sequenced: PBMCs. These receptors were collected from a woman in her 40s in good health and CMV-seropositive. CDR3s include the opening cysteine and the closing phenylalanine or tryptophan. D genes are given only for firm matches. Where a row states a size, it is once, few, many or the class of an expanded clone; other rows omit it.

V: TRBV7-8
size: -
D: TRBD2
J: TRBJ2-5
CDR3: CASSQRLAGGLETQYF
DNA: TGTGCCAGCAGCCAACGACTAGCGGGAGGCTTAGAGACCCAGTACTTC

V: TRBV5-4
size: -
D: -
J: TRBJ2-3
CDR3: CASSSQGGYGTDTQYF
DNA: TGTGCCAGCAGCTCCCAAGGCGGATACGGCACAGATACGCAGTATTTT

V: TRBV2
size: once
D: -
J: TRBJ1-1
CDR3: CASSADSLNTEAFF
DNA: TGTGCCAGCAGTGCTGACAGCCTGAACACTGAAGCTTTCTTT

V: TRBV13
size: once
D: -
J: TRBJ2-3
CDR3: CASRTAGISTDTQYF
DNA: TGTGCCAGCAGAACAGCGGGTATTAGCACAGATACGCAGTATTTT

V: TRBV4-3
size: -
D: TRBD1
J: TRBJ2-2
CDR3: CASSQDIPPLQGANTGELFF
DNA: TGCGCCAGCAGCCAAGACATTCCCCCTTTACAGGGGGCGAACACCGGGGAGCTGTTTTTT

V: TRBV28
size: -
D: -
J: TRBJ1-5
CDR3: CASSFPGSSNQPQHF
DNA: TGTGCCAGCAGTTTTCCGGGGTCAAGCAATCAGCCCCAGCATTTT

V: TRBV14
size: few
D: TRBD1
J: TRBJ1-2
CDR3: CASSPGTGGGYTF
DNA: TGTGCCAGCAGCCCTGGGACAGGGGGTGGCTACACCTTC

V: TRBV7-3
size: -
D: -
J: TRBJ2-3
CDR3: CASSQNADTQYF
DNA: TGTGCCAGCAGCCAAAATGCGGATACGCAGTATTTT

V: TRBV9
size: -
D: TRBD1
J: TRBJ1-2
CDR3: CASSVGDRGSGYTF
DNA: TGTGCCAGCAGCGTAGGGGACAGGGGAAGCGGCTACACCTTC

V: TRBV19
size: -
D: TRBD2
J: TRBJ2-2
CDR3: CASSIGGGNTGELFF
DNA: TGTGCCAGTAGTATAGGGGGGGGTAACACCGGGGAGCTGTTTTTT

V: TRBV7-2
size: -
D: -
J: TRBJ1-2
CDR3: CASSLARRAGYTF
DNA: TGTGCCAGCAGCTTAGCGCGGAGGGCTGGCTACACCTTC

V: TRBV2
size: few
D: -
J: TRBJ2-5
CDR3: CASRGELGGTQYF
DNA: TGTGCCAGCAGGGGTGAACTAGGTGGGACCCAGTACTTC

V: TRBV28
size: -
D: TRBD1
J: TRBJ2-1
CDR3: CASRQGNYNEQFF
DNA: TGTGCCAGCAGACAGGGGAACTACAATGAGCAGTTCTTC

V: TRBV28
size: once
D: -
J: TRBJ1-4
CDR3: CASSGGGNEKLFF
DNA: TGTGCCAGCTCCGGGGGGGGTAATGAAAAACTGTTTTTT

V: TRBV28
size: -
D: TRBD2
J: TRBJ2-7
CDR3: CASSIAGAYEQYF
DNA: TGTGCCAGCAGTATAGCGGGAGCTTACGAGCAGTACTTC

V: TRBV9
size: few
D: TRBD1
J: TRBJ1-1
CDR3: CASSALQGILSTEAFF
DNA: TGTGCCAGCAGCGCCCTACAGGGGATACTTAGCACTGAAGCTTTCTTT

V: TRBV11-3
size: few
D: -
J: TRBJ2-1
CDR3: CASSPNGFEQFF
DNA: TGTGCCAGCAGCCCAAACGGTTTTGAGCAGTTCTTC

V: TRBV15
size: -
D: -
J: TRBJ1-2
CDR3: CATSRAQLQRGYTF
DNA: TGTGCCACCAGCAGAGCCCAACTCCAACGTGGCTACACCTTC

V: TRBV5-1
size: -
D: -
J: TRBJ1-6
CDR3: CASSQASLNSPLHF
DNA: TGCGCCAGCAGCCAGGCGTCATTGAATTCACCCCTCCACTTT

V: TRBV19
size: -
D: -
J: TRBJ2-3
CDR3: CASTLTGKDTDTQYF
DNA: TGTGCCAGTACCTTGACAGGCAAGGACACAGATACGCAGTATTTT

V: TRBV29-1
size: -
D: -
J: TRBJ1-2
CDR3: CSVAGHTYGYTF
DNA: TGCAGCGTTGCGGGACATACCTATGGCTACACCTTC

V: TRBV4-3
size: -
D: TRBD2
J: TRBJ2-7
CDR3: CASSQGWGGTYEQYF
DNA: TGCGCCAGCAGCCAAGGTTGGGGAGGGACCTACGAGCAGTACTTC

V: TRBV7-9
size: -
D: TRBD1
J: TRBJ1-2
CDR3: CASSLGRTGLFGYTF
DNA: TGTGCCAGCAGCTTAGGGCGGACAGGTTTGTTTGGCTACACCTTC

V: TRBV6-5
size: -
D: TRBD2
J: TRBJ2-7
CDR3: CASSYSGGAGWDEQYF
DNA: TGTGCCAGCAGTTACTCGGGAGGGGCAGGGTGGGACGAGCAGTACTTC

V: TRBV4-3
size: few
D: TRBD2
J: TRBJ2-7
CDR3: CASSQQTSTSGAYEQYF
DNA: TGCGCCAGCAGCCAACAAACCTCGACTAGCGGAGCCTACGAGCAGTACTTC

V: TRBV28
size: -
D: TRBD2
J: TRBJ2-3
CDR3: CASSTPASGSTDTQYF
DNA: TGTGCCAGCAGTACTCCCGCCAGCGGGAGTACAGATACGCAGTATTTT

V: TRBV28
size: -
D: -
J: TRBJ2-7
CDR3: CASSLSPNLHEQYF
DNA: TGTGCCAGCAGCCTTAGTCCTAACCTCCACGAGCAGTACTTC

V: TRBV7-2
size: few
D: TRBD1
J: TRBJ2-7
CDR3: CASSLRTGGPYEQYF
DNA: TGTGCCAGCAGCCTCAGGACAGGGGGGCCTTACGAGCAGTACTTC

V: TRBV7-2
size: few
D: -
J: TRBJ2-5
CDR3: CASTSFETQYF
DNA: TGTGCCAGCACCTCGTTCGAGACCCAGTACTTC

V: TRBV7-9
size: -
D: TRBD1
J: TRBJ2-5
CDR3: CAGHQTGEGTQYF
DNA: TGTGCCGGACATCAGACAGGGGAAGGGACCCAGTACTTC

V: TRBV28
size: -
D: TRBD2
J: TRBJ2-7
CDR3: CASRRLVGLIAGSRSF
DNA: TGTGCCAGCAGACGCCTGGTCGGACTTATAGCGGGGAGCAGAAGCTTC

V: TRBV5-1
size: -
D: TRBD2
J: TRBJ2-1
CDR3: CASKYPNTSGTYNEQFF
DNA: TGCGCCAGTAAATACCCGAATACTAGCGGGACCTACAATGAGCAGTTCTTC

V: TRBV7-6
size: once
D: TRBD1
J: TRBJ1-1
CDR3: CASSFTGTGGIGTEAFF
DNA: TGTGCCAGCAGCTTTACCGGGACAGGGGGGATCGGCACTGAAGCTTTCTTT

V: TRBV7-8
size: -
D: -
J: TRBJ1-1
CDR3: CASSGFGGWAEAFF
DNA: TGTGCCAGCAGCGGCTTCGGGGGATGGGCTGAAGCTTTCTTT

V: TRBV28
size: -
D: -
J: TRBJ2-7
CDR3: CASSLPGYYEQYF
DNA: TGTGCCAGCAGTTTACCGGGATACTACGAGCAGTACTTC

V: TRBV5-4
size: -
D: TRBD2
J: TRBJ2-1
CDR3: CASSLTSGSRYEQFF
DNA: TGTGCCAGCAGCCTAACTAGCGGGAGTCGGTATGAGCAGTTCTTC

V: TRBV6-5
size: -
D: -
J: TRBJ2-1
CDR3: CASSLTGNEQFF
DNA: TGTGCCAGCAGCCTGACTGGCAATGAGCAGTTCTTC

V: TRBV5-6
size: -
D: -
J: TRBJ2-7
CDR3: CASSLKRVKYF
DNA: TGTGCCAGCAGCTTGAAGAGGGTGAAGTACTTC

V: TRBV2
size: -
D: TRBD2
J: TRBJ2-1
CDR3: CASSSSGRAREQFF
DNA: TGTGCCAGCAGCTCTAGCGGGAGGGCGAGAGAGCAGTTCTTC

V: TRBV7-9
size: -
D: -
J: TRBJ2-3
CDR3: CASSSDSLYTDTQYF
DNA: TGTGCCAGCAGCTCGGACAGCCTTTACACAGATACGCAGTATTTT